The 14 T cell receptor beta chains presented below share a single source sample, sequenced in a study of Ad26.COV2.S vaccination and SARS-CoV-2 variants (dated by TCRdb to the early 2020s). The library relied on the immunoSEQ multiplex PCR assay. The clones in this table, taken by TCRdb from immuneACCESS, are in-frame only. Not every clone is retained; where verified, under half of the shortfall comes from an unresolved V gene, and the cause of the rest is unknown. The sample table lists about 470,000 clones, about 92% of them with a count of one. The top ten clonotypes cover approximately 4.5% of the sample. The sample's treatment or condition, from its label and the paper: some 20 received Ad26.COV2.S at low or high dose, single or two shots; about 5 received placebo; per-sample allocation not given. Repertoires of vaccine and placebo recipients were sequenced from samples collected on day 63 after the first injection.

Sample: peripheral blood, taken in a trial of Ad26.COV2.S vaccine versus placebo. The receptors shown here come from a person aged 18 to 59 who received the Ad26.COV2.S COVID-19 vaccine or a placebo.

For this clone: Other DNA variants within this sample encode the same CDR3. The chain recombines TRBV2 with TRBJ1-4, with D uncertain. Germline-derived CDR1 and CDR2 are SNHLY and FYNNEI. V gave up 0 bases and J gave up 7 bases, with 6 bases separating them. The CDR3 extends over 13 amino acids. The CDR3 protein is CASSEAVGEKLFF. CDR3 sequence (DNA): TGTGCCAGCAGTGAAGCGGTGGGTGAAAAACTGTTTTTT. The complete variable domain, with remaining parts taken from reference TRBV2 and TRBJ1-4, reads EPEVTQTPSHQVTQMGQEVILRCVPISNHLYFYWYRQILGQKVEFLVSFYNNEISEKSEIFDDQFSVERPDGSNFTLKIRSTKLEDSAMYFCASSEAVGEKLFFGSGTQLSVL.

This chain links TRBV7-6 with TRBJ2-7, with a tentative D call TRBD1 (5 bases). The CDR3 is made up of 15 amino acids. The ends were cut back, 4 bases at V and 0 bases at J, with 13 bases in the middle. Germline V gene sequence: CDR1 SGHVS, CDR2 FNYEAQ. The CDR3 DNA sequence: TGTGCCAGCAGCTCGACCGACAGCTACTCCTACGAGCAGTACTTC. Protein: CASSSTDSYSYEQYF. Combining the CDR3 with reference TRBV7-6 and TRBJ2-7 gives the whole variable domain GAGVSQSPRYKVTKRGQDVALRCDPISGHVSLYWYRQALGQGPEFLTYFNYEAQQDKSGLPNDRFSAERPEGSISTLTIQRTEQRDSAMYRCASSSTDSYSYEQYFGPGTRLTVT.

The rearrangement joins TRBV9 to TRBJ2-1; D perhaps matches TRBD1 (5 bases). The CDR3 spans 13 residues. The ends were cut back, 0 bases at V and 10 bases at J, with 11 bases in the middle. The V gene's germline CDR1 is SGDLS and CDR2 YYNGEE. The CDR3 sequence: CASSVEGQREQFF. In DNA form, the CDR3 reads TGTGCCAGCAGCGTAGAGGGGCAAAGGGAGCAGTTCTTC.

The genes are TRBV6-2 or TRBV6-3 and TRBJ2-2, with 7 bases lining up with TRBD2. The germline V gene encodes CDR1 MNHEY and CDR2 SVGEGT. J lost 6 bases, V lost 4 bases, and 8 bases had no gene match. The CDR3 totals 15 residues. CDR3 sequence reads: CASSSRTSLAGELFF. The CDR3 DNA reads as TGTGCCAGCAGTTCTCGGACTAGTTTAGCCGGGGAGCTGTTTTTT.

The V gene is TRBV27, the J gene TRBJ2-3, with 7 bases lining up with TRBD2. Germline CDR1 is MNHEY and CDR2 is SMNVEV (reference sequence). CDR3 size: 16 residues. V was clipped by 5 bases and J by 6 bases; unmatched bases: 14. The DNA of the CDR3 is TGTGCCAGCAGTCCCCTTACCGGGACTAATAGGGATACGCAGTATTTT. It codes for CASSPLTGTNRDTQYF.

The chain is built from TRBV7-6 and TRBJ2-3; D is possibly TRBD2 (5 bases). CDR3 length equals 19 residues. Germline CDR1 reads SGHVS; CDR2 reads FNYEAQ. Trimming pared 2 bases from V and 0 bases from J, leaving 21 bases between. CDR3 in DNA: TGTGCCAGCAGCTTATTTTCGGAGGAGAAGCGGACGAGCACAGATACGCAGTATTTT. Amino acids: CASSLFSEEKRTSTDTQYF.

The chain links TRBV29-1 to TRBJ2-2; TRBD2 might be the D (5 bases). This CDR3 is built from 12 residues. Germline V gene data show CDR1 as SQVTM and CDR2 as ANQGSEA. V gave up 8 bases and J gave up 4 bases, with 11 bases separating them. CDR3 protein: CSWPRGTGELFF. DNA of the CDR3: TGCAGCTGGCCCCGGGGCACCGGGGAGCTGTTTTTT.

The chain recombines TRBV11-1 with TRBJ2-1; tentatively, D is TRBD2 (5 bases). V shed 7 bases and J shed 0 bases, with 16 bases lying between them. The CDR3 spans 16 residues. CDR1 SGHAT and CDR2 FQDESV come from the germline V gene (reference sequence). In DNA form, the CDR3 reads TGTGCCAGCACCCCCAATCGGGATTCCTCCTACAATGAGCAGTTCTTC. It specifies CASTPNRDSSYNEQFF.

This clone was counted a few times. The rearrangement joins TRBV2 to TRBJ2-7; TRBD1 aligns across 12 bases. Germline V lookup: CDR1 SNHLY, CDR2 FYNNEI. Trimming at V came to 6 bases and at J to 4 bases, leaving 7 bases not matched to a gene. The CDR3 covers 15 residues. The DNA of the CDR3 is TGTGCCAGCAGACGTTGGGACAGGGGGCCTTACGAGCAGTACTTC. This translates into CASRRWDRGPYEQYF.

This chain joins TRBV7-3 and TRBJ2-6; a weak D match, TRBD1 (6 bases). Germline-derived CDR1 and CDR2 are SGHTA and FQGTGA. V lost 4 bases, J lost 0 bases, and 7 bases lay in between. This CDR3 spans 15 amino acids. CDR3 in DNA: TGTGCCAGCAGCTCGGACAGCTCTGGGGCCAACGTCCTGACTTTC. Its translation: CASSSDSSGANVLTF.

This rearrangement joins TRBV5-5 to TRBJ2-7, with 7 bases lining up with TRBD2. V shed 0 bases and J 3 bases; nucleotides not matched to a gene: 6. This CDR3 is 15 amino acids long. CDR1 is SGHKS and CDR2 is YYEKEE in the germline V gene (reference sequence). CDR3 in DNA: TGTGCCAGCAGCTTGGGAGGGACTACCCACTACGAGCAGTACTTC. Translating gives CASSLGGTTHYEQYF.

The gene calls are TRBV5-1 and TRBJ2-2; 13 bases match TRBD2. Germline assignment: CDR1 SGHRS and CDR2 YFSETQ. V was clipped by 4 bases and J by 3 bases; unmatched bases: 9. This CDR3 region has 18 residues. The CDR3 here is CASSKRGGLAGDTGELFF. The CDR3 region has the DNA TGCGCCAGCAGCAAGAGGGGCGGACTAGCGGGAGACACCGGGGAGCTGTTTTTT.

Note on this clone: Additional DNA sequences in this sample encode the identical CDR3. The chain is built from TRBV20-1 and TRBJ2-5; no clear D. This CDR3 spans 11 amino acids. Germline V gives CDR1 DFQATT, CDR2 SNEGSKA (reference sequence). Trimming pared 6 bases from V and 1 base from J, leaving 6 bases between. For the CDR3, the DNA is TGCAGTGCCACTATCCAAGAGACCCAGTACTTC. Amino acids: CSATIQETQYF.

This clone was seen just once. This chain links TRBV24-1 with TRBJ2-2; D is unclear. This CDR3 has 16 amino acids. Per germline, CDR1 KGHDR and CDR2 SFDVKD. Trimming shortened V by 4 bases and J by 0 bases, and 11 bases separated the two germline ends. Here the CDR3 reads CATSEPTSPNTGELFF. Here the CDR3 DNA reads TGTGCCACCAGTGAGCCGACCTCCCCGAACACCGGGGAGCTGTTTTTT.